This T cell receptor beta chain was documented in a study of T cells in Graves' hyperthyroidism and ophthalmopathy. Overall study findings and caveats: The model's output predicted ophthalmopathy at a median of roughly 6 months prior to onset. The majority of expanded thyroid clonotypes above 0.001 also appeared in blood.

The investigators amplified TCR beta CDR3 regions from RNA transcripts. Carried out on the TCR CDR3, a first-round RT-PCR used the HTBI primer set. In TCRdb, the multiplex PCR reads were re-called with MiXCR into one record per CDR3 protein. The top ten hold around 28% of the sample, which has about 400,000 distinct CDR3 sequences, 11% to 15% seen once. Individuals with ophthalmopathy presented a Clinical Activity Score of at least 3, a NOSPECS grade of at least 4 and a duration under 3 months. This sample holds PBMCs from around 9.9 ml fresh peripheral blood. This clonotype was observed a few times. Its antigen is unidentified. This receptor was taken from a man over 45 with Graves' ophthalmopathy. Input material: blood.

The CDR3 loop reads CASSFGSGVYEQYF. The DNA for the CDR3 is TGTGCCAGCAGCTTTGGTAGCGGGGTCTACGAGCAGTACTTC. The V gene is TRBV7-2, the J gene TRBJ2-7, with TRBD2 matching over 8 bases. CDR3 size: 14 residues. Germline trimming cut 3 bases from V and 3 bases from J; bases unmatched to any gene: 4. Germline CDR1 SGHTA, CDR2 FQGNSA.